This T cell receptor (beta chain) stems from a study of identical twins (dated by TCRdb to about 2016). For the study in its entirety: TCR alpha and beta repertoires from monozygotic twins, unrelated adults of various ages and cord blood were deep-sequenced to test whether fetal clonotypes persist. To rule out contamination, the twin experiments were replicated at different times with different library preparation protocols. On the study overall, not on this receptor specifically: The excess sharing between twins in beta out-of-frame sequences was weaker because fewer shared sequences reduced the signal-to-noise ratio. Because the same donors could not be followed over many years, the conclusions relied on cross-sectional statistical analysis. Invariant T cells such as MAIT and iNKT could partly confound zero-insertion analyses, although diverse VJ usage argued against such confounding for most clonotypes. Abundant cord blood beta clonotypes had fewer insertions, young adult naive repertoires showed a similar but weaker trend, and memory repertoires showed no such trend. Compared with coincidental sharing between unrelated individuals, out-of-frame TCR alpha sequences shared between twins had an excess of sequences with low generation probability. Out-of-frame TCR alpha sharing in monozygotic twins was systematically underestimated by recombination models, whereas sharing between unrelated individuals was in agreement with the recombination models.

The library came from 5' RACE. Sequencing relied on an Illumina HiSeq 2000. A universal primer binding site was introduced by template switching, and a unique molecular identifier was present in the final cDNA, enabling accurate counting of TCR cDNA molecules. First-strand cDNA for TCR alpha and beta chains was synthesized from specific primers in the conserved constant-segment region. Each cDNA library was double barcoded, with a SMART-Mk sample barcode plus Illumina barcodes, to control for contamination. TruSeq adapter sequences, together with Illumina sample barcodes, were added in two successive PCR steps. Sequencing of the TCR alpha and beta cDNA libraries was done on the Illumina HiSeq platform using custom primers. From the authors' description of their analysis: MiGEC was used to process raw reads and extract unique molecular identifiers, and MiXCR was used to find CDR3 positions. Recombination models were inferred per individual with the repgenHMM and IGoR tools using an EM algorithm. Shared clonotype analysis was performed with the tcR package in R, normalizing sharing by the product of cloneset sizes. To study raw recombination free of thymic and clonal selection effects, out-of-frame nonproductive sequences were analyzed. TCRdb itself trimmed the public reads at Q25 with fastp, ran MiXCR and retained productive beta chains. Rows with one shared CDR3 protein collapse into an entry with the most common genes and DNA. The V and J calls reflect TCRdb's pipeline rather than the authors' work. The sample includes about 240,000 distinct CDR3 sequences, with about 10% observed a single time. 8% to 10% of the sample is held by the ten biggest clonotypes.

There are 15 amino acids in the CDR3, from cysteine to phenylalanine inclusive. Here the CDR3 DNA is all that survives: 45 bases in frame from base 1. CDR1 and CDR2 are drawn from the germline V gene: KGHSH, LQKENI. V lost 1 base and J lost 2 bases; the stretch between them is 8 bases long. In its sample, this clonotype was seen many times. Its antigen is not yet known. Base qualities are not recorded, but no much larger clone differs from it by a single base. Only healthy Caucasian donors were included. Miltenyi CD45RO+ enrichment and human naive T-cell isolation kits were used to isolate memory (CD45RO+) and naive T cells from PBMC.

Here the chain combines TRBV18 and TRBJ2-2; the D segment cannot be called with confidence. Sequencing was performed on memory T cells sorted from blood. The label giving this sample's cell subset or site can be read as: CD45RO+ enriched T cells. The sequence came from a man aged 45-60 years in good health. CDR3 reads: CASSPQLTNTGELFF. The DNA sequence reads TGTGCCAGCTCACCACAACTTACCAACACCGGGGAGCTGTTTTTT.